This is a list of T cell receptor beta chains from one sample in a study of Graves' ophthalmopathy and Graves' hyperthyroidism. TCRdb analysed the multiplex PCR reads with MiXCR anew, one entry per CDR3 protein. The sample comprises 600,000 to 700,000 distinct CDR3 sequences, 35% to 45% of which are singletons, and about 3.3% rests with the top ten. Sequenced: peripheral blood. The receptors shown here come from an adult man with Graves' ophthalmopathy. Both conserved end residues are trimmed from each CDR3.

len | j_gene | v_gene | CDR3aa
13 | TRBJ2-2 | TRBV5-6 | ASSLSQKNTGELF
14 | TRBJ1-2 | TRBV25-1 | ASSESGTGLMGGYT
9 | TRBJ1-2 | TRBV29-1 | SVEFGYGYT
12 | TRBJ1-6 | TRBV29-1 | SVDTGFRSSPLH
13 | TRBJ1-4 | TRBV4-3 | ASSQGSLGNEKLF
14 | TRBJ1-6 | TRBV19 | ASSIPRDRENSPLH
12 | TRBJ1-4 | TRBV5-5 | ASSVSGVNEKLF
10 | TRBJ1-1 | TRBV25-1 | ASSDRTGEAF
13 | TRBJ2-2 | TRBV9 | ASRRGRSNTGELF
13 | TRBJ2-5 | TRBV20-1 | SASRPDREGETQY
13 | TRBJ2-1 | TRBV7-9 | ASSPRTGSYNEQF
11 | TRBJ1-2 | TRBV24-1 | ATSVRGQGAYT
11 | TRBJ2-7 | TRBV10-2 | ASSESGGYEQY
11 | TRBJ1-1 | TRBV20-1 | SARVGSRTEAF
13 | TRBJ2-7 | TRBV4-1 | ASSQERTGPYEQY
10 | TRBJ1-1 | TRBV29-1 | SLRGQGSHAF
14 | TRBJ2-3 | TRBV7-2 | ASSLSGLGPVDTQY
12 | TRBJ1-1 | TRBV7-9 | ASSFGQGQTEAF
11 | TRBJ1-4 | TRBV7-9 | ASLGLRGEKLF
14 | TRBJ2-7 | TRBV25-1 | ASSVPWDSDSYEQY
7 | TRBJ1-2 | TRBV2 | ASSESNT
13 | TRBJ1-2 | TRBV4-3 | ASSQGDGFNYGYT
11 | TRBJ2-7 | TRBV6-5 | ASGPGQSYEQY
14 | TRBJ1-5 | TRBV10-3 | AISDTREGYNEPQH
10 | TRBJ1-1 | TRBV27 | ASKTGILKAF
13 | TRBJ2-7 | TRBV5-1 | ASSLGWGRAYEQY
16 | TRBJ2-6 | TRBV10-3 | AISVRDSGRSGANVLT
12 | TRBJ2-7 | TRBV10-3 | AIRRDTRGYEQY
14 | TRBJ1-1 | TRBV12-5 | ASGLYRAPKKTEAF
14 | TRBJ2-6 | TRBV7-2 | ASSQQGGDGANVLT
14 | TRBJ2-2 | TRBV19 | ASSKHRGENTGELF
13 | TRBJ1-5 | TRBV2 | ASTPLGGSNQPQH
11 | TRBJ1-2 | TRBV12-3/TRBV12-4 | AGSYSQGYGYT
8 | TRBJ2-7 | TRBV10-3 | AITDTEQY
10 | TRBJ2-3 | TRBV9 | ASSRSIDTQY
12 | TRBJ1-2 | TRBV10-3 | AISAQKTLNGYT
12 | TRBJ2-7 | TRBV20-1 | SARGWQVSYEQY
13 | TRBJ2-7 | TRBV7-9 | ASSSSGEGSYEQY
12 | TRBJ1-2 | TRBV6-5 | ASSYKGHYYGYT
12 | TRBJ1-2 | TRBV10-3 | AISESQRNYGYT
12 | TRBJ2-5 | TRBV4-1 | ASRVSGSGETQY